These 3 T cell receptor beta chains were all obtained from the same sample, sequenced in a study of shared clonotypes between healthy human individuals (dated by TCRdb to the early 2020s). Preparation of the library involved the immunoSEQ multiplex PCR assay. TCRdb holds this immuneACCESS table with in-frame rearrangements only. Some clones are missing; in checked studies, unresolved V genes explain under half, and the rest has no known cause. The sample table contains about 1 million clones; only one count was recorded for around four fifths of them. The top ten hold approximately 1.5% of the sample. The sample comprised memory CD4+ T cells sorted from blood. The sample's cell subset or site label, in plain terms: CD45RA-negative fraction. These receptor sequences come from a man in his late teens or twenties in good health.

The CDR3: CASSSLVALRAQETQYF. CDR3 coding DNA: TGTGCCAGCAGCTCCTTAGTGGCCCTCCGGGCGCAAGAGACCCAGTACTTC. The chain uses TRBV7-9 and TRBJ2-5; D not certain. Trimming took 4 bases from V and 2 from J, leaving 20 bases between them. Per the germline V gene, CDR1 is SEHNR and CDR2 is FQNEAQ (reference sequence). The CDR3 runs 17 residues.

The chain carries TRBV5-1 and TRBJ1-1; no definite D call. The CDR3 loop spans 14 amino acids. V dropped 0 bases and J dropped 7 bases, with 13 bases sitting between them. Germline V gene sequence: CDR1 SGHRS, CDR2 YFSETQ. The CDR3 loop reads CASSLDGLAREAFF. The CDR3 DNA reads TGCGCCAGCAGCTTGGACGGTCTAGCCCGTGAAGCTTTCTTT.

This clone has just one count. The chain joins TRBV2 to TRBJ2-5; D is possibly TRBD1 (5 bases). The CDR3 is 13 residues long. Trimming removed 6 bases at V and 4 bases at J, with 12 bases between. CDR1 is SNHLY and CDR2 is FYNNEI in the germline V gene. DNA of the CDR3: TGTGCCAGCAGGGGGCAGCCCGGAGAGACCCAGTACTTC. Encoded protein: CASRGQPGETQYF.